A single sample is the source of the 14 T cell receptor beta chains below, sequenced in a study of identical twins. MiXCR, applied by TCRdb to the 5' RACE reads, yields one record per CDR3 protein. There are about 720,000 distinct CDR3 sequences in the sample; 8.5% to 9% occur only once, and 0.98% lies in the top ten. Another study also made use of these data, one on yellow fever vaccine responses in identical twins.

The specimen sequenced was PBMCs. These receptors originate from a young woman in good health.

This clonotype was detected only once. The CDR3 region is CASGESSYEQYF. For the CDR3, the DNA is TGCGCCAGCGGGGAGAGCTCCTACGAGCAGTACTTC. The gene calls are TRBV5-1 and TRBJ2-7, with D perhaps TRBD2 (5 bases). CDR3 size: 12 residues. Trimming shortened V by 7 bases and J by 0 bases, and 8 bases separated the two germline ends. Germline loops: CDR1 SGHRS, CDR2 YFSETQ.

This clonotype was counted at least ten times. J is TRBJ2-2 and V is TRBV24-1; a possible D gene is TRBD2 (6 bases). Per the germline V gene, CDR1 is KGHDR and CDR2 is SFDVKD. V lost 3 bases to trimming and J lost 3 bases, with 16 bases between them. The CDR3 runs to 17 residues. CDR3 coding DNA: TGTGCCACCAGTGATCCACCAGGGCGGGGAGACACCGGGGAGCTGTTTTTT. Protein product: CATSDPPGRGDTGELFF.

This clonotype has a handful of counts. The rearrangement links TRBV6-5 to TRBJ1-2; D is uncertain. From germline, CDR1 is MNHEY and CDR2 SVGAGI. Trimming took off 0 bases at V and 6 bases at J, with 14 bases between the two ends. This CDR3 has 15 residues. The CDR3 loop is CASSYSYSRNNGYTF. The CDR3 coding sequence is TGTGCCAGCAGTTACTCGTACAGCAGAAATAATGGCTACACCTTC.

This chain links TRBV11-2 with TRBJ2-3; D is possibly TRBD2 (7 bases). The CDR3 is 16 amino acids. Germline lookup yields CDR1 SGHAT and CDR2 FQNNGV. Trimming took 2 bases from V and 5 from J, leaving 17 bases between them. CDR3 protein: CASSLILGGAKDTQYF. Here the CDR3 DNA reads TGTGCCAGCAGCTTAATCCTAGGGGGGGCAAAAGATACGCAGTATTTT. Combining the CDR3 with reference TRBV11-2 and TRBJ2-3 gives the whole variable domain EAGVAQSPRYKIIEKRQSVAFWCNPISGHATLYWYQQILGQGPKLLIQFQNNGVVDDSQLPKDRFSAERLKGVDSTLKIQPAKLEDSAVYLCASSLILGGAKDTQYFGPGTRLTVL.

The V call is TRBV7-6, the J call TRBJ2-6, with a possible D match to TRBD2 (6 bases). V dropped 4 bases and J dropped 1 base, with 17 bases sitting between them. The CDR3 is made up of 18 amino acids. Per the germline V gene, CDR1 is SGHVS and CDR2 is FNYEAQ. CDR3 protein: CASSSLGGTSSGANVLTF. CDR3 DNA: TGTGCCAGCAGCTCTCTTGGGGGGACCTCTTCTGGGGCCAACGTCCTGACTTTC.

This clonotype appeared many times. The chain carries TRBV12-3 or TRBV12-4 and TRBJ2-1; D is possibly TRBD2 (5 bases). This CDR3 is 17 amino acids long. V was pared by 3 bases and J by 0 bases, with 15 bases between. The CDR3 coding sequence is TGTGCCAGCAGTTTCCTCACTAGTACCCCCTCCTACAATGAGCAGTTCTTC. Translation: CASSFLTSTPSYNEQFF.

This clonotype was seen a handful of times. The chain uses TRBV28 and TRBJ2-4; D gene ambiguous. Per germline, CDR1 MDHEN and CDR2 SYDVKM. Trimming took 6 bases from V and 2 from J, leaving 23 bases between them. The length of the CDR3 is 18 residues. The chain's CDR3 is CASRLRTSLGATKNIQYF. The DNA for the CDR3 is TGTGCCAGCAGGTTACGGACCTCGTTAGGCGCCACCAAAAACATTCAGTACTTC. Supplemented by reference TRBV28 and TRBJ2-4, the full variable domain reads DVKVTQSSRYLVKRTGEKVFLECVQDMDHENMFWYRQDPGLGLRLIYFSYDVKMKEKGDIPEGYSVSREKKERFSLILESASTNQTSMYLCASRLRTSLGATKNIQYFGAGTRLSVL.

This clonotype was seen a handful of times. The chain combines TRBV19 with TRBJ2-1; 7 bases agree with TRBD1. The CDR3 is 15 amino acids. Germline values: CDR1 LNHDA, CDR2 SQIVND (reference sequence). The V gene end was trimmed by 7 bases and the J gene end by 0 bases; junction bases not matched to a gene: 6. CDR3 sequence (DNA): TGTGCCAGTAACTCGGACAGGAGCTCCTACAATGAGCAGTTCTTC. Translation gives CASNSDRSSYNEQFF.

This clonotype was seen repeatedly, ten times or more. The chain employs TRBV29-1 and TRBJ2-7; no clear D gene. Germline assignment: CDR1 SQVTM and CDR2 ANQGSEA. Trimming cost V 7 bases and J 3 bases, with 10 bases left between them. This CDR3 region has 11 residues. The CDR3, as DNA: TGCAGCGCACGGTCAAACTACGAGCAGTACTTC. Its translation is CSARSNYEQYF.

The CDR3 protein is CASSTPSRHEAFF. CDR3 nucleotides: TGTGCCAGCAGTACCCCCTCCAGACATGAAGCTTTCTTT. The V and J genes are TRBV28 and TRBJ1-1, with D unclear. CDR3 length: 13 residues. Between the trimmed V and J ends, which lost 5 bases and 7 bases, there was a span of 14 bases. The germline V gene has CDR1 MDHEN and CDR2 SYDVKM.

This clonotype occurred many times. CDR3 in amino acids: CASRQSWGDTGELFF. As DNA, the CDR3 is TGTGCCAGCAGGCAGAGCTGGGGAGACACCGGGGAGCTGTTTTTT. The chain combines TRBV6-1 with TRBJ2-2; D may be TRBD2 (5 bases). The V gene's germline CDR1 is MNHNS and CDR2 SASEGT. With 6 bases removed from V and 3 bases from J, the gap between germline ends came to 14 bases. There are 15 residues in the CDR3.

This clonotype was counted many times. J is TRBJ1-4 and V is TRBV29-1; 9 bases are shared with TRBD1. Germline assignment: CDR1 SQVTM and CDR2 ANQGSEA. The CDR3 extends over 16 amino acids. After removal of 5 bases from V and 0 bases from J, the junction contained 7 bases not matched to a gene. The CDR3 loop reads CSVSGTGKTTNEKLFF. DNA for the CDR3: TGCAGCGTTTCTGGGACAGGGAAAACAACTAATGAAAAACTGTTTTTT.

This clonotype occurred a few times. The CDR3 DNA is TGTGCCAGTAAAAGGACTAGCGGGGGCCAATACACCGGGGAGCTGTTTTTT. It is translated as CASKRTSGGQYTGELFF. This chain uses TRBV4-2 with TRBJ2-2; 13 nucleotides line up with TRBD2. Germline loops: CDR1 LGHNA, CDR2 YNFKEQ. The V gene end was trimmed by 9 bases and the J gene end by 3 bases; junction bases not matched to a gene: 10. The CDR3 is 17 residues long.

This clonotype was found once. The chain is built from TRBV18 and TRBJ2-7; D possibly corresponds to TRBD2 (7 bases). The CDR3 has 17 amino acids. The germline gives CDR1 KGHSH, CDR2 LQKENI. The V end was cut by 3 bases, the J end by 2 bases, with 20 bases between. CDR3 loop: CASSPLSGGATAYEQYF. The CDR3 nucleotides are TGTGCCAGCTCACCCTTATCGGGGGGCGCGACGGCCTACGAGCAGTACTTC.